This is a list of T cell receptor beta chains from one sample in a study of CD8 T cells in Susac syndrome. TCRdb passed the immunoSEQ multiplex PCR reads through MiXCR, listing each CDR3 protein once. Seen here are 160,000 or so distinct CDR3 sequences, just over 90% observed once, and the top ten hold about 0.14%. The sequenced sample consisted of CD4+ T cells from PBMCs. These receptors came from a human donor in good health. The CDR3 runs from the conserved cysteine through the conserved F or W. The order of the fields is V gene, D gene, J gene, CDR3 length, clone size, CDR3 protein, CDR3 DNA. The D gene is left open where the match is weak. Not every row has a clone size; where given, it reads once, few, many or a size class.

TRBV15	-	TRBJ2-7	15	-	CATSREGVTSYEQYF	TGTGCCACCAGCAGAGAAGGTGTCACCTCCTACGAGCAGTACTTC
TRBV7-6	-	TRBJ1-6	15	-	CASSLSAQYNSPLHF	TGTGCCAGCAGCTTGAGTGCGCAGTATAATTCACCCCTCCACTTT
TRBV20-1	TRBD1	TRBJ2-3	14	-	CSASRQGAVDTQYF	TGCAGTGCTAGTAGACAGGGGGCTGTGGATACGCAGTATTTT
TRBV7-2	TRBD2	TRBJ2-1	14	-	CASSFASGGTEQFF	TGTGCCAGCAGCTTCGCTAGCGGGGGGACGGAGCAGTTCTTC
TRBV25-1	TRBD2	TRBJ2-2	15	-	CASSAGLGVTGELFF	TGTGCCAGCAGTGCCGGACTAGGAGTAACCGGGGAGCTGTTTTTT
TRBV7-2	-	TRBJ1-6	16	-	CASSSFWGRGDSPLHF	TGTGCCAGCAGCTCATTCTGGGGACGCGGTGATTCACCCCTCCACTTT
TRBV7-9	-	TRBJ2-3	14	-	CASSSPPRLDTQYF	TGTGCCAGCAGCTCCCCCCCGCGGCTGGATACGCAGTATTTT
TRBV5-6	TRBD1	TRBJ1-2	15	-	CASSFWDRARNGYTF	TGTGCCAGCAGCTTCTGGGACAGAGCCCGCAATGGCTACACCTTC
TRBV3-1	-	TRBJ2-7	13	few	CASSQIQGGEQYF	TGTGCCAGCAGCCAAATACAGGGTGGCGAGCAGTACTTC
TRBV10-3	-	TRBJ1-1	13	-	CAISRDRNTEAFF	TGTGCCATCAGCAGAGACCGGAACACTGAAGCTTTCTTT
TRBV18	-	TRBJ2-7	14	-	CASSPTGQNREQYF	TGTGCCAGCTCACCCACGGGACAAAATCGCGAGCAGTACTTC
TRBV14	-	TRBJ2-5	14	-	CASSRRGGGETQYF	TGTGCCAGCAGCCGGAGGGGGGGCGGAGAGACCCAGTACTTC
TRBV3-1	-	TRBJ2-5	18	-	CASSQGVGLGATQETQYF	TGTGCCAGCAGCCAAGGAGTAGGCCTTGGGGCTACCCAAGAGACCCAGTACTTC
TRBV12-3/TRBV12-4	-	TRBJ2-5	13	-	CASSSLRVETQYF	TGTGCCAGCAGTTCCCTCAGAGTTGAGACCCAGTACTTC
TRBV20-1	-	TRBJ2-3	15	-	CSARGLLPRLDTQYF	TGCAGTGCTAGAGGCCTCCTTCCCCGACTTGATACGCAGTATTTT
TRBV2	-	TRBJ2-5	13	-	CASQTGLGETQYF	TGTGCCAGCCAGACAGGTCTAGGGGAGACCCAGTACTTC
TRBV2	-	TRBJ2-2	11	few	CASRNTGELFF	TGTGCCAGCAGGAACACCGGGGAGCTGTTTTTT
TRBV20-1	TRBD2	TRBJ2-3	19	-	CSAIGTSGGPNFYTDTQYF	TGCAGTGCTATCGGGACTAGCGGGGGCCCTAATTTCTACACAGATACGCAATATTTT
TRBV7-3	TRBD2	TRBJ2-1	14	-	CASSVTSGHNEQFF	TGTGCCAGCAGCGTAACTAGCGGTCATAATGAGCAGTTCTTC
TRBV7-9	-	TRBJ1-5	15	-	CASSLGRGINQPQHF	TGTGCCAGCAGCTTAGGAAGGGGGATCAATCAGCCCCAGCATTTT
TRBV6-5	-	TRBJ2-2	15	once	CASSWGPLGAGELFF	TGTGCCAGCAGTTGGGGACCGCTTGGCGCCGGGGAGCTGTTTTTT
TRBV5-1	TRBD1	TRBJ1-1	15	-	CASSRGQGANTEAFF	TGCGCCAGCAGCCGGGGACAGGGGGCAAACACTGAAGCTTTCTTT
TRBV7-2	TRBD1	TRBJ1-5	15	-	CASSTTGGDNQPQHF	TGTGCCAGCAGCACGACAGGGGGGGACAATCAGCCCCAGCATTTT
TRBV5-1	TRBD2	TRBJ2-7	14	-	CASSTAGGHYEQYF	TGCGCCAGCAGTACCGCGGGGGGCCATTACGAGCAGTACTTC
TRBV6-5	TRBD2	TRBJ2-3	15	once	CASSYSGLKTDTQYF	TGTGCCAGCAGTTACTCGGGACTAAAGACAGATACGCAGTATTTT
TRBV5-4	TRBD1	TRBJ2-7	14	once	CASSRGQETYEQYF	TGTGCCAGCAGCAGGGGACAGGAAACCTACGAGCAGTACTTC
TRBV7-3	TRBD1	TRBJ2-1	17	-	CASSPRPDRRFGNEQFF	TGTGCCAGCAGCCCACGACCGGACAGGAGGTTCGGGAATGAGCAGTTCTTC
TRBV12-3/TRBV12-4	TRBD1	TRBJ2-1	15	-	CASRSGQGFYNEQFF	TGTGCCAGCAGGTCGGGACAGGGATTCTACAATGAGCAGTTCTTC
TRBV12-3/TRBV12-4	TRBD1	TRBJ1-5	16	-	CASSLKGGFSNQPQHF	TGTGCCAGCAGTTTAAAAGGGGGCTTTAGCAATCAGCCCCAGCATTTT
TRBV7-8	TRBD1	TRBJ2-7	15	-	CASSLVPGTDLEQYF	TGTGCCAGCAGCTTGGTCCCGGGGACAGACCTTGAGCAGTACTTC
TRBV6-6	TRBD1	TRBJ1-3	15	-	CASSSTGQGKNTIYF	TGTGCCAGCAGTTCCACGGGACAGGGTAAAAACACCATATATTTT
TRBV18	TRBD1	TRBJ1-2	13	few	CASSPDRAYGYTF	TGTGCCAGCTCACCAGACAGGGCCTATGGCTACACCTTC
TRBV29-1	TRBD2	TRBJ2-5	15	-	CSAPSSGGYQETQYF	TGCAGCGCCCCATCTAGCGGGGGGTACCAAGAGACCCAGTACTTC
TRBV19	-	TRBJ2-2	16	-	CASLPYSQGSTGELFF	TGTGCCAGTTTACCCTACTCTCAGGGGTCCACCGGGGAGCTGTTTTTT
TRBV15	TRBD2	TRBJ2-7	17	-	CATSRDVAGGSTYEQYF	TGTGCCACCAGCAGAGATGTAGCGGGGGGGTCGACCTACGAGCAGTACTTC
TRBV7-9	-	TRBJ2-3	15	-	CASSLNAGAGDTQYF	TGTGCCAGCAGCCTAAACGCGGGGGCGGGAGATACGCAGTATTTT
TRBV29-1	TRBD2	TRBJ2-3	14	once	CSVAGGTSTDTQYF	TGCAGCGTTGCGGGGGGGACTAGCACAGATACGCAGTATTTT
TRBV7-2	-	TRBJ1-2	14	-	CASSLFDSSYGYTF	TGTGCCAGCAGCTTATTCGACAGCTCCTATGGCTACACCTTC
TRBV30	-	TRBJ2-3	15	once	CAWSVPDRLVDTQYF	TGTGCCTGGAGTGTCCCGGACAGATTGGTAGATACGCAGTATTTT